Following are 14 T cell receptor beta chains from one sample sequenced in a study of blood T cell repertoires in COVID-19. Repertoires were generated with immunoSEQ multiplex PCR, while TCRdb's copy carries only in-frame clones and drops some. Seen here are fewer than 250,000 clones, 65% to 85% observed once, and the top ten hold around 5.5%. Sequences were obtained from peripheral blood. The origin of the receptors is a human donor in a cohort sampled during active COVID-19.

The rearrangement uses TRBV5-3 and TRBJ1-5; D is perhaps TRBD1 (6 bases). TRBV5-3 is marked as an open reading frame, function uncertain. Trimming pared 4 bases from V and 4 bases from J, leaving 21 bases between. The CDR3 sequence is 17 residues long. The CDR3 protein is CARSNPGAGGANQPQHF. CDR3 in DNA: TGTGCCAGAAGCAACCCGGGGGCGGGGGGAGCGAATCAGCCCCAGCATTTT.

V is TRBV6-5 and J is TRBJ2-2, with 10 bases aligning to TRBD1. With V trimmed by 2 bases and J by 6 bases, 6 bases remained unmatched. In germline, CDR1 is MNHEY, CDR2 SVGAGI. The CDR3 spans 16 residues. The CDR3 sequence is CASSYRGQGTPGELFF. CDR3 DNA: TGTGCCAGCAGTTACCGGGGACAGGGGACCCCCGGGGAGCTGTTTTTT.

Comment on this clone: At one boundary the junction diverges from the germline segment, which might be a read error. The rearrangement joins TRBV7-9 to TRBJ2-5, with 10 bases fitting TRBD1. The CDR3 covers 15 residues. Looked up from germline, CDR1 is SEHNR and CDR2 is FQNEAQ (reference sequence). DNA for the CDR3: TGTGCCAGCTGCTTCGGGACAGGGGACTCAGAGACCCAGTACTTC. It codes for CASCFGTGDSETQYF.

The chain combines TRBV19 with TRBJ2-1; perhaps TRBD2 as D (5 bases). Trimming removed 6 bases from V and 8 bases from J, with 23 bases in between. The CDR3 is 16 residues long. CDR1 LNHDA and CDR2 SQIVND come from the germline V gene (reference sequence). The CDR3 coding sequence is TGTGCCAGTAGCGGTCCCGCCGGGGTATTTATTGATGAGCAGTTCTTC. Residues: CASSGPAGVFIDEQFF.

This clone was seen once. The J gene is TRBJ1-6, the V gene TRBV30; D is possibly TRBD1 (5 bases). The CDR3 runs 13 residues. CDR1 and CDR2 from the germline V gene are GTSNPN and SVGIG (reference sequence). With 0 bases removed from V and 10 bases from J, the gap between germline ends came to 10 bases. CDR3 residues: CAWSVGEHSPLHF. The CDR3 DNA sequence: TGTGCCTGGAGTGTAGGGGAACACTCACCCCTCCACTTT.

The chain is built from TRBV6-2 or TRBV6-3 and TRBJ1-6, with TRBD1 as a possible D gene (6 bases). The germline V gene encodes CDR1 MNHEY and CDR2 SVGEGT. V lost 2 bases, J lost 7 bases, and 15 bases lay in between. This CDR3 region has 16 residues. CDR3 coding DNA: TGTGCCAGCAGTTACGCGTGGGGGGGCATGAATTCACCCCTCCACTTT. Translating it yields CASSYAWGGMNSPLHF.

V and J are TRBV5-6 and TRBJ2-2, with 12 bases aligning to TRBD2. Per the germline V gene, CDR1 is SGHDT and CDR2 is YYEEEE. The CDR3 loop spans 16 amino acids. V trimming: 0 bases; J trimming: 6 bases; junction bases outside the gene matches: 3. This chain's CDR3 is CASSLGLAGEAGELFF. Written as DNA, the CDR3 is TGTGCCAGCAGCTTGGGACTAGCGGGAGAAGCCGGGGAGCTGTTTTTT.

DNA for the CDR3: TGTGCCAGCAGTTTGGGGTTGGACAGGGGGTATAATTCACCCCTCCACTTT. Its translation: CASSLGLDRGYNSPLHF. V usage is TRBV7-2 and J usage is TRBJ1-6, with 10 bases aligning to TRBD1. The CDR3 loop spans 17 amino acids. Germline loops: CDR1 SGHTA, CDR2 FQGNSA. V trimming: 6 bases; J trimming: 4 bases; junction bases outside the gene matches: 9.

V usage is TRBV6-5 and J usage is TRBJ1-4, with TRBD1 identical over 11 bases. From germline, CDR1 is MNHEY and CDR2 SVGAGI. This CDR3 is 14 amino acids long. V dropped 6 bases and J dropped 10; count of bases not matched to a gene: 7. Here the CDR3 DNA reads TGTGCCAGCAGCTTGGACAGGGGGCAGAGAAAACTGTTTTTT. It translates to CASSLDRGQRKLFF.

The gene calls are TRBV27 and TRBJ1-6, with a possible D match to TRBD1 (6 bases). This CDR3 is 14 amino acids long. Looked up from germline, CDR1 is MNHEY and CDR2 is SMNVEV (reference sequence). The ends were cut back, 10 bases at V and 7 bases at J, with 17 bases in the middle. The CDR3 DNA sequence: TGTGCCACCCGCCGGGGGGCAAGGAATTCACCCCTCCACTTT. Protein sequence: CATRRGARNSPLHF.

This clone was seen only once. This chain connects TRBV7-2 to TRBJ2-3; 8 bases map to TRBD2. The CDR3 contains 15 residues. Per germline, CDR1 SGHTA and CDR2 FQGNSA. Trimming took 5 bases from V and 2 from J; bases not matched to a gene: 6. CDR3 amino acids: CASSPSSGYTDTQYF. As DNA, the CDR3 is TGTGCCAGCAGCCCATCTAGCGGGTACACAGATACGCAGTATTTT. Full variable domain (rest looked up from reference TRBV7-2 and TRBJ2-3): GAGVSQSPSNKVTEKGKDVELRCDPISGHTALYWYRQSLGQGLEFLIYFQGNSAPDKSGLPSDRFSAERTGGSVSTLTIQRTQQEDSAVYLCASSPSSGYTDTQYFGPGTRLTVL.

This chain links TRBV7-9 with TRBJ2-3; 9 positions match TRBD1. This CDR3 contains 16 residues. Germline V gives CDR1 SEHNR, CDR2 FQNEAQ (reference sequence). With 5 bases clipped from V and 2 bases from J, the junction kept 8 bases outside the gene matches. The CDR3 bases are TGTGCCAGCAGCCGCGGACAGGGGCCCTACACAGATACGCAGTATTTT. Its translation is CASSRGQGPYTDTQYF.

A remark on this clone: The DNA is omitted, as the CDR3 cannot be located on it reliably, and the CDR3 follows TCRdb's listing. The V gene is TRBV5-1, the J gene TRBJ2-1; the tabulated D call, TRBD1, remains unverified against the DNA. Germline V gene sequence: CDR1 SGHRS, CDR2 YFSETQ. 16 amino acids form the CDR3, both terminal residues included. CDR3: CASSVGPGQGGNEQFF.

V usage is TRBV24-1 and J usage is TRBJ2-1, with 15 bases matching TRBD2. CDR1 is KGHDR and CDR2 is SFDVKD in the germline V gene. V dropped 4 bases and J dropped 10; count of bases not matched to a gene: 10. The CDR3 length is 17 residues. CDR3 loop: CATSDGTSGRTLFEQFF. DNA for the CDR3: TGTGCCACCAGTGACGGGACTAGCGGGAGGACCCTGTTCGAGCAGTTCTTC.